These T cell receptor beta chains were read from a single sample in a study of T cells in Graves' hyperthyroidism and ophthalmopathy. TCRdb redid the calling of the multiplex PCR reads with MiXCR, one entry per CDR3 protein. The sample records around 350,000 distinct CDR3 sequences, approximately 19% being singletons. The sample taken for sequencing was blood. The receptors shown here come from a woman aged 18-29 years with Graves' hyperthyroidism. The CDR3 runs from the conserved cysteine through the conserved F or W. Each record gives: CDR3 protein, CDR3 DNA, V gene, D gene, clone size, J gene, CDR3 length. The D gene is left open where the match is weak. Clone size is not always given. Where it is, it says once, few, many or a class for expanded clones.

CDR3aa: CASSLPGYQETQYF
CDR3nt: TGTGCCAGCAGTTTACCGGGGTACCAAGAGACCCAGTACTTC
v_gene: TRBV12-3/TRBV12-4
d_gene: -
abundance: many
j_gene: TRBJ2-5
len: 14

CDR3aa: CASSEDIGKWGYTF
CDR3nt: TGTGCCAGCAGTGAAGATATTGGCAAATGGGGGTACACCTTC
v_gene: TRBV6-1
d_gene: -
abundance: many
j_gene: TRBJ1-2
len: 14

CDR3aa: CASSLGAPTEQYF
CDR3nt: TGTGCCAGCAGCCTCGGCGCCCCTACGGAGCAGTACTTC
v_gene: TRBV7-3
d_gene: -
abundance: many
j_gene: TRBJ2-7
len: 13

CDR3aa: CASATPGAFGRETQYF
CDR3nt: TGTGCCAGCGCCACCCCGGGGGCATTCGGTCGGGAGACCCAGTACTTC
v_gene: TRBV28
d_gene: -
abundance: many
j_gene: TRBJ2-5
len: 16

CDR3aa: CASSVSTEAFF
CDR3nt: TGTGCCAGCAGTGTATCCACTGAAGCTTTCTTT
v_gene: TRBV25-1
d_gene: -
abundance: many
j_gene: TRBJ1-1
len: 11

CDR3aa: CASSEGAHARELFF
CDR3nt: TGTGCCAGCAGTGAAGGGGCTCACGCCCGAGAGCTGTTTTTT
v_gene: TRBV6-1
d_gene: -
abundance: many
j_gene: TRBJ2-2
len: 14

CDR3aa: CASSYSSPRGASNYGYTF
CDR3nt: TGTGCCAGCAGTTACTCGAGTCCCAGGGGCGCCTCTAACTATGGCTACACCTTC
v_gene: TRBV6-2/TRBV6-3
d_gene: -
abundance: many
j_gene: TRBJ1-2
len: 18

CDR3aa: CASSVWDRDYGYTF
CDR3nt: TGTGCCAGCAGTGTGTGGGACAGGGACTATGGCTACACCTTC
v_gene: TRBV2
d_gene: TRBD1
abundance: many
j_gene: TRBJ1-2
len: 14

CDR3aa: CASSLAAAFF
CDR3nt: TGTGCCAGCAGTTTAGCGGCAGCTTTCTTT
v_gene: TRBV12-3/TRBV12-4
d_gene: -
abundance: many
j_gene: TRBJ1-1
len: 10

CDR3aa: CASSSTADGTGCSPLHF
CDR3nt: TGTGCCAGCAGCTCTACAGCGGACGGGACAGGTTGTTCACCCCTCCACTTT
v_gene: TRBV12-3/TRBV12-4
d_gene: TRBD1
abundance: many
j_gene: TRBJ1-6
len: 17

CDR3aa: CASSEQGRTGYTF
CDR3nt: TGTGCCAGTAGTGAACAGGGAAGGACTGGCTACACCTTC
v_gene: TRBV19
d_gene: -
abundance: many
j_gene: TRBJ1-2
len: 13

CDR3aa: CASSVNIERGNTGELFF
CDR3nt: TGTGCCAGCAGCGTAAATATCGAGCGGGGGAACACCGGGGAGCTGTTTTTT
v_gene: TRBV9
d_gene: TRBD2
abundance: many
j_gene: TRBJ2-2
len: 17

CDR3aa: CASSNRPYEQYF
CDR3nt: TGTGCCAGCAGTAACAGACCCTACGAGCAGTACTTC
v_gene: TRBV25-1
d_gene: -
abundance: many
j_gene: TRBJ2-7
len: 12

CDR3aa: CASSQEVAMNTEAFF
CDR3nt: TGTGCCAGCAGCCAAGAAGTAGCCATGAACACTGAAGCTTTCTTT
v_gene: TRBV4-2
d_gene: -
abundance: few
j_gene: TRBJ1-1
len: 15

CDR3aa: CASSYVPGGAGQPQHF
CDR3nt: TGTGCCAGCAGTTACGTTCCAGGGGGCGCGGGCCAGCCCCAGCATTTT
v_gene: TRBV6-5
d_gene: TRBD1
abundance: -
j_gene: TRBJ1-5
len: 16

CDR3aa: CATSDPTPSGGRETQYF
CDR3nt: TGTGCCACCAGTGATCCAACCCCTAGCGGGGGCAGAGAGACCCAGTACTTC
v_gene: TRBV24-1
d_gene: TRBD2
abundance: many
j_gene: TRBJ2-5
len: 17

CDR3aa: CASSEAAGNTIYF
CDR3nt: TGTGCCAGCAGTGAGGCAGCCGGAAACACCATATATTTT
v_gene: TRBV25-1
d_gene: -
abundance: many
j_gene: TRBJ1-3
len: 13

CDR3aa: CASSKGYSQPQHF
CDR3nt: TGCGCCAGCAGTAAGGGGTATAGTCAGCCCCAGCATTTT
v_gene: TRBV4-1
d_gene: -
abundance: few
j_gene: TRBJ1-5
len: 13

CDR3aa: CAITPGQVDSEAFF
CDR3nt: TGTGCCATCACCCCGGGACAGGTTGACTCTGAAGCTTTCTTT
v_gene: TRBV10-3
d_gene: TRBD1
abundance: few
j_gene: TRBJ1-1
len: 14

CDR3aa: CASSGAYGYTF
CDR3nt: TGTGCCAGCAGTGGAGCCTATGGCTACACCTTC
v_gene: TRBV25-1
d_gene: -
abundance: few
j_gene: TRBJ1-2
len: 11

CDR3aa: CASSLAAWGGGSNQPQHF
CDR3nt: TGTGCCAGCAGTTTAGCCGCCTGGGGGGGAGGTAGCAATCAGCCCCAGCATTTT
v_gene: TRBV12-3/TRBV12-4
d_gene: -
abundance: many
j_gene: TRBJ1-5
len: 18

CDR3aa: CSADPSGNYEQYF
CDR3nt: TGCAGTGCTGATCCCAGCGGGAACTACGAGCAGTACTTC
v_gene: TRBV20-1
d_gene: TRBD2
abundance: few
j_gene: TRBJ2-7
len: 13

CDR3aa: CASSFRRFGASGQYF
CDR3nt: TGTGCCAGCAGCTTTCGGCGTTTTGGAGCTTCGGGCCAGTACTTC
v_gene: TRBV7-9
d_gene: -
abundance: -
j_gene: TRBJ2-5
len: 15

CDR3aa: CASSWTSYEQYF
CDR3nt: TGTGCCAGCAGCTGGACTAGCTACGAGCAGTACTTC
v_gene: TRBV7-2
d_gene: TRBD2
abundance: few
j_gene: TRBJ2-7
len: 12

CDR3aa: CSVQVGDNQPQHF
CDR3nt: TGCAGCGTTCAAGTGGGGGATAATCAGCCCCAGCATTTT
v_gene: TRBV29-1
d_gene: -
abundance: -
j_gene: TRBJ1-5
len: 13

CDR3aa: CSARDHKPNRGGRTEAFF
CDR3nt: TGCAGTGCTAGAGATCATAAACCGAACAGGGGAGGGAGGACTGAAGCTTTCTTT
v_gene: TRBV20-1
d_gene: TRBD1
abundance: many
j_gene: TRBJ1-1
len: 18

CDR3aa: CASSQNWGETQYF
CDR3nt: TGCGCCAGCAGCCAAAATTGGGGAGAGACCCAGTACTTC
v_gene: TRBV4-1
d_gene: -
abundance: many
j_gene: TRBJ2-5
len: 13

CDR3aa: CASSERAGLYDEQYF
CDR3nt: TGTGCCAGCAGTGAACGGGCAGGGTTATACGACGAGCAGTACTTC
v_gene: TRBV6-1
d_gene: -
abundance: many
j_gene: TRBJ2-7
len: 15

CDR3aa: CASSSTGTAVGAFF
CDR3nt: TGCGCCAGCAGCTCCACCGGGACCGCAGTGGGAGCTTTCTTT
v_gene: TRBV5-1
d_gene: -
abundance: many
j_gene: TRBJ1-1
len: 14

CDR3aa: CASSVPGAYEQYF
CDR3nt: TGTGCCAGCAGTGTCCCAGGGGCCTACGAGCAGTACTTC
v_gene: TRBV6-1
d_gene: -
abundance: many
j_gene: TRBJ2-7
len: 13

CDR3aa: CSARGPDRFGEQYF
CDR3nt: TGCAGTGCTAGAGGTCCGGACAGGTTCGGAGAGCAGTACTTC
v_gene: TRBV20-1
d_gene: TRBD1
abundance: many
j_gene: TRBJ2-7
len: 14

CDR3aa: CASSLWGGNEQFF
CDR3nt: TGTGCCAGCAGCTTGTGGGGGGGGAATGAGCAGTTCTTC
v_gene: TRBV7-3
d_gene: TRBD2
abundance: few
j_gene: TRBJ2-1
len: 13

CDR3aa: CASPEAFF
CDR3nt: TGTGCCAGCCCTGAAGCTTTCTTT
v_gene: TRBV6-1
d_gene: -
abundance: -
j_gene: TRBJ1-1
len: 8

CDR3aa: CASRDSVAGANVLTF
CDR3nt: TGTGCCAGCAGAGACAGTGTTGCTGGGGCCAACGTCCTGACTTTC
v_gene: TRBV6-4
d_gene: -
abundance: many
j_gene: TRBJ2-6
len: 15

CDR3aa: CASSLGRGGTYNEQFF
CDR3nt: TGTGCCAGCAGCTTGGGGCGGGGGGGTACCTACAATGAGCAGTTCTTC
v_gene: TRBV11-2
d_gene: TRBD2
abundance: -
j_gene: TRBJ2-1
len: 16

CDR3aa: CASTLAGLQETQYF
CDR3nt: TGTGCCAGCACCCTAGCGGGACTCCAAGAGACCCAGTACTTC
v_gene: TRBV2
d_gene: TRBD2
abundance: -
j_gene: TRBJ2-5
len: 14

CDR3aa: CVSRGFSYEQYF
CDR3nt: TGTGTCAGCAGGGGCTTCTCCTACGAGCAGTACTTC
v_gene: TRBV6-1
d_gene: -
abundance: -
j_gene: TRBJ2-7
len: 12

CDR3aa: CASSVAHRGGYTF
CDR3nt: TGTGCCAGCAGCGTAGCCCACAGGGGCGGCTACACCTTC
v_gene: TRBV9
d_gene: TRBD1
abundance: many
j_gene: TRBJ1-2
len: 13

CDR3aa: CASSLEVWSPEAFF
CDR3nt: TGTGCCAGCAGCTTGGAGGTATGGTCCCCTGAAGCTTTCTTT
v_gene: TRBV5-5
d_gene: -
abundance: many
j_gene: TRBJ1-1
len: 14

CDR3aa: CASSLEPGPNYEQYF
CDR3nt: TGTGCCAGCAGCTTGGAGCCGGGACCTAACTACGAGCAGTACTTC
v_gene: TRBV7-8
d_gene: -
abundance: -
j_gene: TRBJ2-7
len: 15

CDR3aa: CASSLGGSLRAVEQYF
CDR3nt: TGTGCCAGCAGTTTAGGGGGCAGCCTCCGGGCGGTCGAGCAGTACTTC
v_gene: TRBV12-3/TRBV12-4
d_gene: -
abundance: -
j_gene: TRBJ2-7
len: 16

CDR3aa: CASSPDNVGQPQHF
CDR3nt: TGTGCCAGCAGTCCTGACAACGTGGGGCAGCCCCAGCATTTT
v_gene: TRBV12-3/TRBV12-4
d_gene: -
abundance: -
j_gene: TRBJ1-5
len: 14

CDR3aa: CASGLVSRQAQHF
CDR3nt: TGTGCTAGTGGTTTGGTATCCCGGCAGGCCCAGCATTTT
v_gene: TRBV12-5
d_gene: -
abundance: once
j_gene: TRBJ1-5
len: 13

CDR3aa: CATSDRRSHATF
CDR3nt: TGTGCCACCAGTGACCGAAGAAGCCATGCAACCTTT
v_gene: TRBV24-1
d_gene: -
abundance: many
j_gene: TRBJ1-1
len: 12

CDR3aa: CSARDGMGVVEQYF
CDR3nt: TGCAGTGCTAGAGATGGGATGGGGGTAGTCGAGCAGTACTTC
v_gene: TRBV20-1
d_gene: -
abundance: many
j_gene: TRBJ2-7
len: 14

CDR3aa: CASSLVVDTGELFF
CDR3nt: TGCGCCAGCAGCTTGGTGGTCGACACCGGGGAGCTGTTTTTT
v_gene: TRBV5-1
d_gene: -
abundance: many
j_gene: TRBJ2-2
len: 14

CDR3aa: CASSSGQGKNYGYTF
CDR3nt: TGTGCCAGCAGCTCCGGACAGGGGAAGAACTATGGCTACACCTTC
v_gene: TRBV7-9
d_gene: TRBD1
abundance: -
j_gene: TRBJ1-2
len: 15

CDR3aa: CASSLQHGGAQAFF
CDR3nt: TGTGCCAGCAGCCTACAACACGGAGGGGCGCAGGCTTTCTTT
v_gene: TRBV7-2
d_gene: -
abundance: many
j_gene: TRBJ1-1
len: 14

CDR3aa: CASTPQSVNTEAFF
CDR3nt: TGTGCCAGCACACCCCAGTCTGTGAACACTGAAGCTTTCTTT
v_gene: TRBV12-3/TRBV12-4
d_gene: -
abundance: many
j_gene: TRBJ1-1
len: 14

CDR3aa: CASSLVQNLLSYEQYF
CDR3nt: TGTGCCAGCAGTTTAGTACAGAATCTACTCTCCTACGAGCAGTACTTC
v_gene: TRBV28
d_gene: -
abundance: many
j_gene: TRBJ2-7
len: 16

CDR3aa: CASSEADGMYYEQYF
CDR3nt: TGTGCCAGCAGTGAAGCCGACGGGATGTACTACGAGCAGTACTTC
v_gene: TRBV6-1
d_gene: -
abundance: -
j_gene: TRBJ2-7
len: 15

CDR3aa: CASSYRGTDYTF
CDR3nt: TGTGCCAGCAGTTACAGGGGAACGGACTACACCTTC
v_gene: TRBV6-2/TRBV6-3
d_gene: -
abundance: once
j_gene: TRBJ1-2
len: 12

CDR3aa: CASSEGLALETQYF
CDR3nt: TGTGCCAGCAGTGAAGGACTAGCACTTGAGACCCAGTACTTC
v_gene: TRBV6-1
d_gene: TRBD2
abundance: many
j_gene: TRBJ2-5
len: 14

CDR3aa: CSARGTAETQYF
CDR3nt: TGCAGTGCTAGAGGGACAGCCGAGACCCAGTACTTC
v_gene: TRBV20-1
d_gene: -
abundance: many
j_gene: TRBJ2-5
len: 12

CDR3aa: CASSEGQGEQPQHF
CDR3nt: TGTGCCAGCAGTGAAGGACAGGGAGAGCAGCCCCAGCATTTT
v_gene: TRBV25-1
d_gene: TRBD1
abundance: many
j_gene: TRBJ1-5
len: 14

CDR3aa: CASSQDRLAQETQYF
CDR3nt: TGTGCCAGCAGCCAAGATAGGCTAGCTCAAGAGACCCAGTACTTC
v_gene: TRBV4-2
d_gene: -
abundance: -
j_gene: TRBJ2-5
len: 15

CDR3aa: CASSLLSGAETQYF
CDR3nt: TGTGCCAGCAGCTTATTATCCGGCGCAGAGACCCAGTACTTC
v_gene: TRBV7-3
d_gene: -
abundance: -
j_gene: TRBJ2-5
len: 14